Each of the 5 T cell receptor beta chains below was sequenced from the same sample in a study of cytomegalovirus exposure and HLA in healthy donors. A multiplex PCR was run with 60 Vbeta primers and 13 Jbeta primers. Some clones are missing from TCRdb's copy, which holds only in-frame ones; the method was immunoSEQ multiplex PCR. The sample lists about 94,000 clones; around 66% were seen once. Source material: PBMCs. The receptors shown here come from a man aged 30-40 years in good health and CMV-seronegative.

The table lists this clone with a count of one. The chain links TRBV19 to TRBJ2-3; TRBD1 might be the D (5 bases). V was cut by 9 bases and J by 1 base, with 17 bases left in between. Germline V gene sequence: CDR1 LNHDA, CDR2 SQIVND (reference sequence). The CDR3 consists of 15 residues. This CDR3 reads CASPTRVGGTDTQYF. In DNA, the CDR3 is TGTGCCAGCCCCACCAGGGTGGGTGGCACAGATACGCAGTATTTT.

This sequence joins TRBV6-6 and TRBJ1-6, with D hard to call. Germline CDR1 and CDR2: MNHNY and SVGAGI (reference sequence). Trimming left V 6 bases short and J 0 bases short, with 12 bases between. The length of the CDR3 is 16 residues. CDR3 sequence: CASSPDLSSYNSPLHF. CDR3 DNA: TGTGCCAGCAGCCCGGACTTGAGCTCCTATAATTCACCCCTCCACTTT.

The V call is TRBV11-2, the J call TRBJ2-2; D might be TRBD1 (6 bases). Trimming took 5 bases from V and 4 from J, leaving 11 bases between them. CDR1 and CDR2 (germline): SGHAT, FQNNGV. This CDR3 spans 14 amino acids. CDR3 protein: CASSPGTFTGELFF. CDR3 nucleotides: TGTGCCAGCAGCCCCGGGACATTCACCGGGGAGCTGTTTTTT. The full variable domain, rest sourced from reference TRBV11-2 and TRBJ2-2, is EAGVAQSPRYKIIEKRQSVAFWCNPISGHATLYWYQQILGQGPKLLIQFQNNGVVDDSQLPKDRFSAERLKGVDSTLKIQPAKLEDSAVYLCASSPGTFTGELFFGEGSRLTVL.

The genes are TRBV6-1 and TRBJ2-5; 13 bases are a match to TRBD2. Germline CDR1 reads MNHNS; CDR2 reads SASEGT. The CDR3 has 13 residues. Trimming cost V 8 bases and J 5 bases; bases outside gene matches: 2. CDR3 sequence (DNA): TGTGCCAGCGGGGGACTAGCGGGGGAGACCCAGTACTTC. This sequence encodes CASGGLAGETQYF.

The chain combines TRBV27 with TRBJ2-3; D might be TRBD2 (6 bases). The CDR3 runs to 14 residues. Germline values: CDR1 MNHEY, CDR2 SMNVEV (reference sequence). Trimming took 5 bases from V and 4 from J, leaving 13 bases between them. This chain's CDR3 is CASSPTSFPDTQYF. CDR3 in DNA: TGTGCCAGCAGTCCGACTAGTTTCCCAGATACGCAGTATTTT.